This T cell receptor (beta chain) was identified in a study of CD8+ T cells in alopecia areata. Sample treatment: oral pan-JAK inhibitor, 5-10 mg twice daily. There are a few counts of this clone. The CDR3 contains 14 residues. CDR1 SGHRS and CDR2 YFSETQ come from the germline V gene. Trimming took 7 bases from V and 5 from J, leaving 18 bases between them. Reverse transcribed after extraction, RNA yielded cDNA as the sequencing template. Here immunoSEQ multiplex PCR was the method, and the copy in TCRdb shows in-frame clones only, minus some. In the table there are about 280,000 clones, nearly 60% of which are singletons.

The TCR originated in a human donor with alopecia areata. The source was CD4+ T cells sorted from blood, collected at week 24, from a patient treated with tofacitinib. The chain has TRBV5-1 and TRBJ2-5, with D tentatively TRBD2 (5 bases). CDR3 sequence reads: CASRGLSLGETQYF. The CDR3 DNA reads TGCGCCAGCCGCGGACTCTCCTTGGGGGAGACCCAGTACTTC.